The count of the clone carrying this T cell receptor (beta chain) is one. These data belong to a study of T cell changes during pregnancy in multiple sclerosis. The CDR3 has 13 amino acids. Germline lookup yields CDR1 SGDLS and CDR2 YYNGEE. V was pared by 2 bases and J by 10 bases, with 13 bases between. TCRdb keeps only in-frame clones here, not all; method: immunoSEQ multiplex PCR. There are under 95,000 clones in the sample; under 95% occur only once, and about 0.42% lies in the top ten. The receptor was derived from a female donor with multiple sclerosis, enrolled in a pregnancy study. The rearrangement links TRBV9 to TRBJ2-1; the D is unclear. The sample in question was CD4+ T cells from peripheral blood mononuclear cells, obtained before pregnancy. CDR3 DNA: TGTGCCAGCAGCGTTCGTCCGGGTCCCGAGCAGTTCTTC. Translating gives CASSVRPGPEQFF. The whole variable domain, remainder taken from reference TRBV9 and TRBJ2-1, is DSGVTQTPKHLITATGQRVTLRCSPRSGDLSVYWYQQSLDQGLQFLIQYYNGEERAKGNILERFSAQQFPDLHSELNLSSLELGDSALYFCASSVRPGPEQFFGPGTRLTVL.